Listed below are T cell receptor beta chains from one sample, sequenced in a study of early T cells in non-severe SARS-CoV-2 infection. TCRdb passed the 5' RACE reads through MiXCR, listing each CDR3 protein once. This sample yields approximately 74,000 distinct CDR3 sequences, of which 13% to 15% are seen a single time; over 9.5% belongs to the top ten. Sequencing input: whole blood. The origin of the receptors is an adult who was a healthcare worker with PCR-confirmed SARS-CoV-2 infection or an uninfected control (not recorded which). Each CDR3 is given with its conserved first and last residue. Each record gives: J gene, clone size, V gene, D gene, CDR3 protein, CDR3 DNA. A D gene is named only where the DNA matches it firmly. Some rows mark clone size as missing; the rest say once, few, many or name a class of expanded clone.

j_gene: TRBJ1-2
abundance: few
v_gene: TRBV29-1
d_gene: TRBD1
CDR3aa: CSVETGEAGYTF
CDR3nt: TGCAGCGTGGAGACAGGGGAGGCTGGCTACACCTTC

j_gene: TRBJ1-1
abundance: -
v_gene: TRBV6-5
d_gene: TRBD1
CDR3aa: CASSYGLGGLSHGTEAFF
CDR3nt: TGTGCCAGCAGTTACGGACTAGGGGGCCTATCGCATGGAACTGAAGCTTTCTTT

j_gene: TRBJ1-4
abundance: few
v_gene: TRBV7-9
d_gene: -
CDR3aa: CASSSATPSNEKLFF
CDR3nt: TGTGCCAGCAGCTCGGCCACACCTTCTAATGAAAAACTGTTTTTT

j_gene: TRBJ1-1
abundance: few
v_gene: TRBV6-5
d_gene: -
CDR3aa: CASSYKARNAEAFF
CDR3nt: TGTGCCAGCAGTTACAAAGCGAGGAACGCTGAAGCTTTCTTT

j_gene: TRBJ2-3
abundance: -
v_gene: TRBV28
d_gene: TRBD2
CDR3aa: CASSPLAGGADTQYF
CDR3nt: TGTGCCAGCAGTCCCTTAGCGGGGGGAGCAGATACGCAGTATTTT

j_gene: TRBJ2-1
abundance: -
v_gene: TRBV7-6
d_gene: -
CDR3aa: CASSLGGGLANPNEQFF
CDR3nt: TGTGCCAGCAGCTTAGGTGGGGGGCTAGCGAATCCTAATGAGCAGTTCTTC

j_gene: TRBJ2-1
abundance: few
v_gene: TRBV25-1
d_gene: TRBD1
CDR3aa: CASSKGQGGNEQFF
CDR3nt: TGTGCCAGCAGTAAGGGACAGGGAGGGAATGAGCAGTTCTTC

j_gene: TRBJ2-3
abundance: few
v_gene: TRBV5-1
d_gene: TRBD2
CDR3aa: CASSYFSGTGTSGSDTQYF
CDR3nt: TGCGCCAGCAGCTACTTCTCCGGGACCGGGACTAGCGGTTCAGATACGCAGTATTTT

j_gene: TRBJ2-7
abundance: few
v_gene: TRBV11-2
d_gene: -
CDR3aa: CASSQSRWANSYEQYF
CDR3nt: TGTGCCAGCAGCCAGAGTCGGTGGGCAAACTCCTACGAGCAGTACTTC

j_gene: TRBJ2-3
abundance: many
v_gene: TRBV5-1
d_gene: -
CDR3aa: CASSDQGTDTQYF
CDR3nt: TGCGCCAGCAGCGATCAGGGAACAGATACGCAGTATTTT

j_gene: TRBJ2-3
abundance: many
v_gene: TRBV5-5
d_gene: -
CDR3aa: CASSLDVRRTLEYF
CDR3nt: TGTGCCAGCAGCTTGGACGTCCGGAGAACCCTCGAGTATTTT

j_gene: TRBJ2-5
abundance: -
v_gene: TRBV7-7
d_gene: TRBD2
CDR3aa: CASSLELAGGRETQYF
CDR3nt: TGTGCCAGCAGCTTAGAACTAGCGGGGGGTCGAGAGACCCAGTACTTC

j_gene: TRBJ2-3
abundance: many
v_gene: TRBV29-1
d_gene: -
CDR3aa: CSVIAGSSGAQYF
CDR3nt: TGCAGCGTTATAGCAGGGAGCTCTGGTGCGCAGTATTTT

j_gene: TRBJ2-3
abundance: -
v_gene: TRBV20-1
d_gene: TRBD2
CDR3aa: CSATLGGGATDTQYF
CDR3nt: TGCAGTGCTACTCTAGGCGGGGGGGCCACGGATACGCAGTATTTT

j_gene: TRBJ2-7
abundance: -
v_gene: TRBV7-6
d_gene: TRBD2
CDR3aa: CASSLATSGESYEQYF
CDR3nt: TGTGCCAGCAGCTTAGCCACTAGCGGGGAATCCTACGAGCAGTACTTC

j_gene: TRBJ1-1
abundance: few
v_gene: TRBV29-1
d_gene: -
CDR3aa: CSAIPQGIGTEAFF
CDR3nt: TGCAGCGCAATCCCCCAGGGGATCGGGACTGAAGCTTTCTTT

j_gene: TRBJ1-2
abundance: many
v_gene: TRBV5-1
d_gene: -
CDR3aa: CASSWSPRGDGYTF
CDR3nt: TGCGCCAGCAGCTGGAGCCCGCGGGGCGACGGCTACACCTTC

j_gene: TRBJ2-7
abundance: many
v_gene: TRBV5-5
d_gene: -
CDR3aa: CASSLVGDVYEQYF
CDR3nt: TGTGCCAGCAGCTTGGTAGGCGACGTCTACGAGCAGTACTTC

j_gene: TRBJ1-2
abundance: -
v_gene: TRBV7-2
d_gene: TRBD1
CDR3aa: CASSLGGTGGAWYGYTF
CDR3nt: TGTGCCAGCAGCTTAGGCGGGACAGGGGGCGCCTGGTATGGCTACACCTTC

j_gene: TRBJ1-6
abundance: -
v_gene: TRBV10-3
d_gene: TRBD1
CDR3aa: CAIRDRVTPLHF
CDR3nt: TGTGCCATCCGGGACAGGGTTACACCCCTCCACTTT

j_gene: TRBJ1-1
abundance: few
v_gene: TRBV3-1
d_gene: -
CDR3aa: CASSAFGGAAFF
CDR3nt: TGTGCCAGCAGCGCCTTCGGGGGTGCAGCTTTCTTT

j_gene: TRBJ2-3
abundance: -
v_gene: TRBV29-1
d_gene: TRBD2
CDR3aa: CSVDPRRKAGWITDTQYF
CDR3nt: TGCAGCGTTGACCCTCGGAGGAAAGCGGGGTGGATCACAGATACGCAGTATTTT

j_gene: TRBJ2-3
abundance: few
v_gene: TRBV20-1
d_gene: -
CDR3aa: CSARDPQPHYDTQYF
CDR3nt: TGCAGTGCTAGAGATCCCCAGCCCCATTATGATACGCAGTATTTT

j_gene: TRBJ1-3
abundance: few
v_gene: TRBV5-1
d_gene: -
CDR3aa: CASSLLSPASGNTIYF
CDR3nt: TGCGCCAGCAGCTTGCTTTCACCCGCCTCTGGAAACACCATATATTTT